This TCR beta chain is drawn from a study of early T cells in non-severe SARS-CoV-2 infection. Study as a whole: Sequencing was performed on bulk RNA from unsorted whole blood, leaving chains unpaired.

Individual cDNA molecules received unique molecular identifiers. TCRdb re-called the 5' RACE reads with MiXCR, one entry per CDR3 protein. Of 55,000 to 75,000 distinct CDR3 sequences listed, roughly an eighth are singletons. General study findings and limits: Database matching using VDJdb favored anti-spike CD8 responses, with private and CD4 specificities left missing.

CDR3 length: 15 residues. V lost 3 bases to trimming and J lost 3 bases, with 14 bases between them. There are many counts of this clonotype. Its antigen is not identified. This clonotype originated in an adult who was a healthcare worker with PCR-confirmed SARS-CoV-2 infection or an uninfected control (not recorded which). The chain recombines TRBV12-3 or TRBV12-4 with TRBJ1-1; weak D call: TRBD1 (6 bases). Sequencing input: whole blood. The CDR3 reads CASSFSRTVHTEAFF. In DNA form, the CDR3 reads TGTGCCAGCAGTTTTTCCCGGACAGTTCACACTGAAGCTTTCTTT.